This TCR beta chain originates from a study of T cell changes during pregnancy in multiple sclerosis. CDR1 and CDR2 (germline): SQVTM, ANQGSEA. The V gene lost 1 base and the J gene lost 1 base, with 7 bases spanning the gap. The CDR3 runs 13 residues. TCRdb keeps only in-frame clones here, not all; method: immunoSEQ multiplex PCR. This table has about 93,000 clones, 92% appearing once. Material: peripheral blood, obtained after pregnancy. The source is a female donor with multiple sclerosis, enrolled in a pregnancy study. V usage is TRBV29-1 and J usage is TRBJ1-1, with D unresolved. CDR3: CSVEARQNTEAFF. Written as DNA, the CDR3 is TGCAGCGTTGAAGCTCGACAGAACACTGAAGCTTTCTTT.